This T cell receptor beta chain was captured in a study of T cell responses to AZD1222 COVID-19 vaccine. The CDR3 runs 15 residues. Germline V gene sequence: CDR1 LNHDA, CDR2 SQIVND (reference sequence). V was cut by 5 bases and J by 8 bases, with 18 bases left in between. The method was immunoSEQ multiplex PCR; TCRdb's version includes in-frame clones alone and lacks a portion of them. The sample yields 100,000 to 150,000 clones, more than 85% seen once. This TCR was sampled from an adult who received the AZD1222 COVID-19 vaccine. Specimen: peripheral blood, collected 28 days after the second AZD1222 dose. The gene calls are TRBV19 and TRBJ1-4, with D uncertain. As DNA, the CDR3 is TGTGCCAGTAGTGCACAAGGGTTTGGAGGAGAAAAACTGTTTTTT. This encodes CASSAQGFGGEKLFF.